What follows is one TCR beta chain and its context. The data stem from a study of blood T cell repertoires in COVID-19. Germline values: CDR1 SGHTA, CDR2 FQGNSA. Trimming took off 5 bases at V and 2 bases at J, with 9 bases between the two ends. This CDR3 has 13 amino acids. Method: immunoSEQ multiplex PCR; TCRdb's copy keeps in-frame clones and lacks some. The repertoire holds about 22,000 clones, roughly nine tenths seen once, with 25% to 30% in the top ten. The sample consisted of peripheral blood. This TCR was sampled from a human donor with active COVID-19. The donor label of this sample is uncertain. The chain uses TRBV7-2 and TRBJ1-1; D not resolved. This chain's CDR3 is CASSRSVNTEAFF. In DNA form, the CDR3 reads TGTGCCAGCAGCAGATCAGTAAACACTGAAGCTTTCTTT.